This TCR beta chain appears in the sequencing data of a study of CD8 T cells in cerebrospinal fluid in Alzheimer's disease. About the research overall: Two single-cell methods, plate-based nested PCR and droplet-based sequencing, assessed CSF clonal expansion. Study-wide points: Healthy subjects less often had a clone of at least 3% than Alzheimer's patients.

TCRdb reprocessed the 10x single-cell sequencing reads and stores each CDR3 protein as one record, lacking DNA. This sample contains about 1,600 distinct CDR3 sequences. The CDR3 extends over 15 amino acids. Germline CDR1 is SGDLS and CDR2 is YYNGEE. By frequency, this clonotype is medium-sized. What it binds is unknown. What was sequenced was cerebrospinal fluid. The receptor was isolated from a human donor in good health. The V and J genes are TRBV9 and TRBJ1-2; TCRdb outputs TRBD1, but without DNA this stays unchecked. The CDR3: CASSAGDRGAYGYTF.